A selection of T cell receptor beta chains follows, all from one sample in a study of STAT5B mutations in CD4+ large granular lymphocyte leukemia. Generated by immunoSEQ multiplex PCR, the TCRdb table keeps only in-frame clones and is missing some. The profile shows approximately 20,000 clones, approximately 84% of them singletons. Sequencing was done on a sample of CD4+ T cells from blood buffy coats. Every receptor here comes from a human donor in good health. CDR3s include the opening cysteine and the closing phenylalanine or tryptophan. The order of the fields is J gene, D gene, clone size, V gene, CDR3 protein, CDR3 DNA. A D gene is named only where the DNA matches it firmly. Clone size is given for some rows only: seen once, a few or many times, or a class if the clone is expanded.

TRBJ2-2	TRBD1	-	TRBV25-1	CASSVRDRGLTGELFF	TGTGCCAGCAGTGTCCGGGACAGGGGGCTTACCGGGGAGCTGTTTTTT
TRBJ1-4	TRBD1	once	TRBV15	CATRRSTGANEKLFF	TGTGCCACCAGGAGATCGACAGGGGCTAATGAAAAACTGTTTTTT
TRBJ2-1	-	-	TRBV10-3	CAISRAFNEQFF	TGTGCCATCAGTCGGGCCTTCAATGAGCAGTTCTTC
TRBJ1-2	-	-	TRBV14	CASSQEVGGLGGYTF	TGTGCCAGCAGCCAAGAAGTAGGCGGGCTAGGTGGCTACACCTTC
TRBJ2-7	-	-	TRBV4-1	CASSPYPLGTSYEQYF	TGCGCCAGCAGCCCCTACCCCCTAGGGACCTCCTACGAGCAGTACTTC
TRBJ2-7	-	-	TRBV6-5	CASSPVLGSYEQYF	TGTGCCAGCAGTCCAGTACTAGGATCCTACGAGCAGTACTTC
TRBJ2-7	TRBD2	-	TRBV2	CASNRLAGDGAQYF	TGTGCCAGCAACCGACTAGCGGGAGACGGCGCGCAGTACTTC
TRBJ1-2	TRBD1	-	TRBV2	CASGRLQGSNYGYTF	TGTGCCAGCGGCAGACTACAGGGGTCGAACTATGGCTACACCTTC
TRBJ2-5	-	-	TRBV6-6	CASTQGGSFPETQYF	TGTGCCAGCACCCAAGGGGGATCTTTTCCAGAGACCCAGTACTTC
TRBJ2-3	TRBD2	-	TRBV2	CASLSGSVTDTQYF	TGTGCCAGCCTAAGCGGGAGCGTGACAGATACGCAGTATTTT
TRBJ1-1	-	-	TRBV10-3	CATFSGQKNTEAFF	TGTGCCACTTTTTCGGGACAAAAGAACACTGAAGCTTTCTTT
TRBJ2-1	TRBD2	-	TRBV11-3	CASSLGTSGRKEQFF	TGTGCCAGCAGCTTAGGGACTAGCGGGCGGAAGGAGCAGTTCTTC
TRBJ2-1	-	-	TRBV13	CASSPPRGEQFF	TGTGCCAGCAGCCCTCCCAGGGGTGAGCAGTTCTTC
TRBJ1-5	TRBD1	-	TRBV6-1	CASSEFLPGQGNQPQHF	TGTGCCAGCAGTGAATTCCTCCCCGGACAGGGTAATCAGCCCCAGCATTTT
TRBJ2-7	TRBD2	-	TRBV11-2	CASSALSGINYEQYF	TGTGCCAGCAGCGCCCTTAGCGGGATAAACTACGAGCAGTACTTC
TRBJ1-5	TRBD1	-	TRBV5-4	CASSLQGSESQPQHF	TGTGCCAGCAGCCTACAGGGGAGCGAGAGTCAGCCCCAGCATTTT
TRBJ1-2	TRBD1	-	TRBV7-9	CASSPPTGEWGYTF	TGTGCCAGCAGCCCCCCGACAGGGGAATGGGGCTACACCTTC
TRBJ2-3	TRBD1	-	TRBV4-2	CASSQNPAGQGNTDTQYF	TGTGCCAGCAGCCAAAACCCCGCGGGACAGGGAAACACAGATACGCAGTATTTT
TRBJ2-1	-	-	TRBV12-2	CASRSRDRGRPKRMNNEQFF	TGTGCAAGTCGCTCACGAGACAGGGGGCGGCCAAAAAGGATGAACAATGAGCAGTTCTTC
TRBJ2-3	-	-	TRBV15	CATSIGGVGTDTQYF	TGTGCCACCAGCATTGGGGGAGTGGGCACAGATACGCAGTATTTT
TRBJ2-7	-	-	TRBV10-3	CAIRGTMYEQYF	TGTGCCATCAGGGGCACCATGTACGAGCAGTACTTC
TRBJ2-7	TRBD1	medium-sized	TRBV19	CASSQRRDRTEQYF	TGTGCCAGTAGTCAACGCCGGGACAGGACCGAGCAGTACTTC
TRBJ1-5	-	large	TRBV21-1	CASSKDGGENQPQHF	TGTGCCAGCAGCAAAGACGGGGGGGAAAATCAGCCCCAGCATTTT
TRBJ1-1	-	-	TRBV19	CASSIINGAFF	TGTGCCAGTAGTATCATTAATGGAGCTTTCTTT
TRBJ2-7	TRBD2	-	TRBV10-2	CASSAAGVRYEQYF	TGCGCCAGCAGTGCGGCGGGAGTTAGGTACGAGCAGTACTTC
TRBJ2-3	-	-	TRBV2	CANTRAATDTQYF	TGTGCCAACACGAGGGCAGCCACAGATACGCAGTATTTT
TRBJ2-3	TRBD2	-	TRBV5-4	CASSLLSGADTQYF	TGTGCCAGCAGCTTACTTAGCGGGGCAGATACGCAGTATTTT
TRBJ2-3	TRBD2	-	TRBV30	CAWSVRYSGRALPEDTQYF	TGTGCCTGGAGTGTACGGTACAGCGGGAGGGCCCTTCCCGAAGATACGCAGTATTTT
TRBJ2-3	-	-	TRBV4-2	CASSQGEKGTQYF	TGTGCCAGCAGCCAAGGGGAAAAGGGGACGCAGTATTTT
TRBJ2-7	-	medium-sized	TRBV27	CASSLSRNGYEQYF	TGTGCCAGCAGTTTATCGCGTAATGGCTACGAGCAGTACTTC
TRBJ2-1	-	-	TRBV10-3	CAISESRTLYNEQFF	TGTGCCATCAGTGAGTCCAGGACCCTCTACAATGAGCAGTTCTTC
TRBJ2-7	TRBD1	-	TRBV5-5	CASSPRQGTAYEQYF	TGTGCCAGCAGCCCAAGACAGGGGACAGCCTACGAGCAGTACTTC
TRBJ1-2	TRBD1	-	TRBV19	CASGIQGFYGYTF	TGTGCCTCGGGAATACAGGGGTTCTATGGCTACACCTTC
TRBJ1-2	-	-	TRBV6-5	CASSYRAGATGYTF	TGTGCCAGCAGTTACCGGGCAGGGGCAACTGGCTACACCTTC
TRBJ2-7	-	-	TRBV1	CTSSQVRGRSYEQYF	TGCACCAGCAGCCAAGTACGTGGAAGGTCCTACGAGCAGTACTTC
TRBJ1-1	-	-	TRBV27	CASTSWRGNTEAFF	TGTGCCAGCACCTCTTGGAGGGGGAACACTGAAGCTTTCTTT
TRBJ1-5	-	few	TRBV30	CAWSTSRLGPQHF	TGTGCCTGGAGCACCTCCCGGTTAGGGCCCCAGCATTTT
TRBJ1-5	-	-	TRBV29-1	CSVAPTDLNQPQHF	TGCAGCGTTGCCCCAACAGATCTCAATCAGCCCCAGCATTTT
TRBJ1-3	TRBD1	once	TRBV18	CASSPGQNTIYF	TGTGCCAGCTCACCGGGACAGAACACCATATATTTT
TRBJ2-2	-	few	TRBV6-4	CASSLTLNTGELFF	TGTGCCAGCAGTTTGACCCTTAACACCGGGGAGCTGTTTTTT
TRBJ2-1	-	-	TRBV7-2	CASGSYNEQFF	TGTGCCAGTGGCTCCTACAATGAGCAGTTCTTC
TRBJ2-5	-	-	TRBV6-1	CASSEGSQRGTQYF	TGTGCCAGCAGTGAAGGGAGCCAGCGAGGGACCCAGTACTTC
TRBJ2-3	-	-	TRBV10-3	CAISPSSTDTQYF	TGTGCCATCAGCCCTTCTAGCACAGATACGCAGTATTTT
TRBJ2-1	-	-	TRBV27	CASSSGLRANYNEQFF	TGTGCCAGCAGTTCCGGACTCAGGGCAAACTACAATGAGCAGTTCTTC
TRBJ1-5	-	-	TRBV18	CASSPASGGQPQHF	TGTGCCAGCTCACCGGCGAGTGGGGGGCAGCCCCAGCATTTT
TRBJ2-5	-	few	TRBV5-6	CASSLEGGRRETQYF	TGTGCCAGCAGCTTGGAAGGGGGACGGCGGGAGACCCAGTACTTC
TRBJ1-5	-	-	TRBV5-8	CASGRGEPNQPQHF	TGTGCCAGCGGAAGGGGGGAACCCAATCAGCCCCAGCATTTT
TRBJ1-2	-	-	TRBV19	CASSTRGGTGYTF	TGTGCCAGTAGTACGCGGGGGGGGACTGGCTACACCTTC
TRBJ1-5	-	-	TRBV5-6	CASSKQNSNQPQHF	TGTGCCAGCAGCAAACAGAATAGCAATCAGCCCCAGCATTTT
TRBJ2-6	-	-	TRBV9	CASSPTGSSGANVLTF	TGTGCCAGCAGCCCAACGGGGAGCTCTGGGGCCAACGTCCTGACTTTC
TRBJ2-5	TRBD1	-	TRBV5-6	CASRPGQNLRTTQYF	TGTGCCAGCAGGCCGGGACAGAATCTACGTACGACCCAGTACTTC
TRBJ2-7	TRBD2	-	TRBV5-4	CASSFGLAGSSPTYEQYF	TGTGCCAGCAGCTTCGGACTAGCGGGTTCGAGCCCTACCTACGAGCAGTACTTC
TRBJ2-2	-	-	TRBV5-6	CASSFTGELFF	TGTGCCAGCAGCTTCACCGGGGAGCTGTTTTTT
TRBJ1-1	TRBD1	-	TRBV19	CASGGRGDTEAFF	TGTGCCAGTGGGGGCAGGGGGGATACTGAAGCTTTCTTT
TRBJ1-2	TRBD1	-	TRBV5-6	CASSPPGQGRYGYTF	TGTGCCAGCAGCCCGCCGGGACAGGGGCGCTATGGCTACACCTTC
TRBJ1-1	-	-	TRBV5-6	CASSLGKGGTEAFF	TGTGCCAGCAGCTTGGGGAAGGGGGGCACTGAAGCTTTCTTT
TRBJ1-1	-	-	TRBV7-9	CASRWGYGTEAFF	TGTGCCAGCAGATGGGGGTACGGCACTGAAGCTTTCTTT
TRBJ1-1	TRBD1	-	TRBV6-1	CATNKPGQGHTEAFF	TGTGCCACCAACAAGCCGGGACAGGGTCACACTGAAGCTTTCTTT
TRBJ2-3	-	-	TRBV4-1	CASSQEDDTQYF	TGCGCCAGCAGCCAAGAAGACGATACGCAGTATTTT
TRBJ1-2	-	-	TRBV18	CASSPDRLYTF	TGTGCCAGCTCACCCGACCGTCTCTACACCTTC